The TCR beta chain under discussion was sequenced for a study of CD8 T cells in Susac syndrome. Overall study results and limits: By the study's own acknowledgment, its TCR sequencing and HLA analysis included relatively few individuals. The CD4+ T cell repertoires in Susac syndrome did not show any clonal expansion.

V lost 5 bases to trimming and J lost 4 bases, with 11 bases between them. CDR3 length: 13 residues. Germline loops: CDR1 MNHEY, CDR2 SMNVEV (reference sequence). RNA, at roughly 0.5 to 1 ug, was reverse transcribed with random hexamers. The TCR beta CDR3 was amplified by immunoSEQ multiplex PCR across 54 Vbeta, 13 Jbeta. TCRdb processed the immunoSEQ multiplex PCR reads anew with MiXCR; each CDR3 protein has one entry. The profile shows some 150,000 distinct CDR3 sequences, 85% to 95% of them singletons. Blood CD8+ and CD4+ T cells underwent high-throughput TCR beta sequencing. This clonotype has only a few counts. What it binds is unknown.

Sequencing was performed on CD4+ T cells from PBMCs. The chain joins TRBV27 to TRBJ1-2; D is unclear. The source of this sequence is a human donor with Susac syndrome. The chain's CDR3 is CASSPGESYGYTF. The CDR3 DNA is TGTGCCAGCAGTCCGGGAGAATCCTATGGCTACACCTTC.